Presented here are 9 T cell receptor beta chains from one specimen sequenced in a study of CD8 T cells in ankylosing spondylitis. TCRdb itself ran the 5' RACE reads through MiXCR, one entry per CDR3 protein. The sample yields 150,000 to 200,000 distinct CDR3 sequences, around 10% seen once. Material for sequencing was blood, either unsorted or a sorted T cell fraction (not recorded which). The receptor set was obtained from a male donor with ankylosing spondylitis or in good health (not recorded which).

The V call is TRBV5-5, the J call TRBJ2-3, with TRBD2 as a possible D gene (7 bases). Germline CDR1 is SGHKS and CDR2 is YYEKEE (reference sequence). Deletions cut 5 bases from V and 3 bases from J, with 16 bases between. The CDR3 sequence is 15 residues long. The CDR3 region is CASRGDTGGTDTQYF. Written as DNA, the CDR3 is TGTGCCAGCAGGGGGGACACCGGGGGGACAGATACGCAGTATTTT. Full variable domain (outside the CDR3, taken from reference TRBV5-5 and TRBJ2-3): DAGVTQSPTHLIKTRGQQVTLRCSPISGHKSVSWYQQVLGQGPQFIFQYYEKEERGRGNFPDRFSARQFPNYSSELNVNALLLGDSALYLCASRGDTGGTDTQYFGPGTRLTVL.

The chain couples TRBV7-2 to TRBJ2-7; 10 bases agree with TRBD2. Trimming at V came to 3 bases and at J to 3 bases, leaving 5 bases not matched to a gene. This CDR3 is 15 amino acids long. Germline V lookup: CDR1 SGHTA, CDR2 FQGNSA. The CDR3 region has the DNA TGTGCCAGCAGCTTCAGACTAGCGGGCATCTACGAGCAGTACTTC. Translating it yields CASSFRLAGIYEQYF.

This clonotype was detected only a few times. The genes are TRBV5-1 and TRBJ2-2, with D uncertain. V was pared by 2 bases and J by 3 bases, with 11 bases between. Germline CDR1 is SGHRS and CDR2 is YFSETQ. The CDR3 consists of 15 residues. As DNA, the CDR3 is TGCGCCAGCAGCTTTGACGGTGGAGACACCGGGGAGCTGTTTTTT. This encodes CASSFDGGDTGELFF.

This chain connects TRBV6-2 or TRBV6-3 to TRBJ2-7; D assignment may be TRBD1 or TRBD2 (5 bases each). The CDR3 is 15 amino acids. Deletions cut 0 bases from V and 3 bases from J, with 12 bases between. Germline-derived CDR1 and CDR2 are MNHEY and SVGEGT. The CDR3 sequence is CASSYSRGRIYEQYF. CDR3 bases: TGTGCCAGCAGTTACTCGAGGGGCCGTATCTACGAGCAGTACTTC.

The V and J genes are TRBV7-9 and TRBJ1-1; no definite D call. The CDR3 runs 13 residues. Trimming removed 7 bases at V and 1 base at J, with 10 bases between. Germline values: CDR1 SEHNR, CDR2 FQNEAQ (reference sequence). The CDR3 loop reads CASTAPENTEAFF. In DNA, the CDR3 is TGTGCCAGCACCGCCCCGGAGAACACTGAAGCTTTCTTT.

This clonotype has a handful of counts. The chain carries TRBV7-2 and TRBJ2-5, with D unclear. V was pared by 3 bases and J by 8 bases, with 7 bases between. This CDR3 has 11 amino acids. Germline assignment: CDR1 SGHTA and CDR2 FQGNSA. CDR3 region: CASSFLETQYF. CDR3 nucleotides: TGTGCCAGCAGCTTTTTGGAAACCCAGTACTTC.

A remark on this clonotype: A read error may be the cause here, since a much bigger clone is one base away. This chain joins TRBV5-1 and TRBJ2-5; D unclear. V was pared by 3 bases and J by 7 bases, with 10 bases between. The CDR3 length is 12 residues. Looked up from germline, CDR1 is SGHRS and CDR2 is YFSETQ. The CDR3 reads CASSSPSGTQYF. The DNA of the CDR3 is TGCGCCAGCAGCTCGCCATCAGGGACCCAGTACTTC.

Ten or more counts support this clonotype. The genes are TRBV9 and TRBJ1-5; a weak D match, TRBD1 (6 bases). Germline values: CDR1 SGDLS, CDR2 YYNGEE. CDR3 size: 16 residues. Trimming cost V 3 bases and J 0 bases, with 13 bases left between them. The CDR3 region is CASSEGTGYSNQPQHF. As DNA, the CDR3 is TGTGCCAGCAGCGAGGGAACAGGGTATAGCAATCAGCCCCAGCATTTT.

The chain is built from TRBV7-6 and TRBJ2-1; 7 positions match TRBD1. In germline, CDR1 is SGHVS, CDR2 FNYEAQ. The CDR3 runs to 16 residues. The V and J ends lost 2 bases and 2 bases, in that order; junction bases with no gene match: 6. The DNA for the CDR3 is TGTGCCAGCAGCTTAACCCCGGGACAGACCTACAATGAGCAGTTCTTC. Protein sequence: CASSLTPGQTYNEQFF.